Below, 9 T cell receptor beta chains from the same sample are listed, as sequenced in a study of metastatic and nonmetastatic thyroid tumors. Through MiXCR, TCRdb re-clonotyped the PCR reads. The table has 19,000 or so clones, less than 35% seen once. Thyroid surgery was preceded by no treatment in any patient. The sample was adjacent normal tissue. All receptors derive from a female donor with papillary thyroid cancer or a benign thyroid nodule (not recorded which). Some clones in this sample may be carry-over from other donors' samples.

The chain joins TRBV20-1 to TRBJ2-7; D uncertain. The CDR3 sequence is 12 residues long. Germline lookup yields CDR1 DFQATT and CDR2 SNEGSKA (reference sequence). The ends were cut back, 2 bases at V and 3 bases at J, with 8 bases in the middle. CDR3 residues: CSARTGDYEQYF. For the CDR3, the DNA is TGCAGTGCTAGAACTGGGGACTACGAGCAGTACTTC.

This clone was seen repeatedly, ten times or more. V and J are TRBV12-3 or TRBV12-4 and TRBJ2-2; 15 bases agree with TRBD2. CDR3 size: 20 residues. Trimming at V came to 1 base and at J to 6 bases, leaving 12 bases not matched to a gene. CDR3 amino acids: CASSLVPGLAGGPNSGELFF. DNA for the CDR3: TGTGCCAGCAGTTTAGTGCCGGGACTAGCGGGGGGACCCAACTCCGGGGAGCTGTTTTTT.

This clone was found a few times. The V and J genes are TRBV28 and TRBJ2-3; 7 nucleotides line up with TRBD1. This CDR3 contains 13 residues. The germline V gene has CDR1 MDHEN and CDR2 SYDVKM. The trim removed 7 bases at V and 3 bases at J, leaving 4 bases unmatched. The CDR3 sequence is CASKGTATDTQYF. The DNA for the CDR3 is TGTGCCAGCAAGGGGACAGCTACAGATACGCAGTATTTT.

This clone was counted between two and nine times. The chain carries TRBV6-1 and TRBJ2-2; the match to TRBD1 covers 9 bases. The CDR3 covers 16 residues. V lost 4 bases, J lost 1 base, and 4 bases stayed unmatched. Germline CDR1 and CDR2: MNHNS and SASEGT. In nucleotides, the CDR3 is TGTGCCAGCAGTGTGCTGGGACAGGGGAACACCGGGGAGCTGTTTTTT. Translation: CASSVLGQGNTGELFF.

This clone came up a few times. The CDR3 sequence is CASSLSLWEQYF. CDR3 coding DNA: TGTGCCAGCAGTTTAAGCCTCTGGGAGCAGTACTTC. This chain links TRBV28 with TRBJ2-7; D is ambiguous. In germline, CDR1 is MDHEN, CDR2 SYDVKM. V dropped 2 bases and J dropped 7 bases, with 9 bases sitting between them. This CDR3 has 12 amino acids.

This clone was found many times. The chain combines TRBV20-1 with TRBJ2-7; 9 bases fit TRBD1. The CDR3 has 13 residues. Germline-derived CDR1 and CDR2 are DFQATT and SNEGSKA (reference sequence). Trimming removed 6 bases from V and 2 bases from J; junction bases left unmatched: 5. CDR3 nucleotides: TGCAGTGCAAGGGACAGGGAACCCTACGAGCAGTACTTC. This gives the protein CSARDREPYEQYF.

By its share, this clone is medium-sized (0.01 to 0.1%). The chain's CDR3 is CASSLVQDSPLHF. The CDR3 DNA reads TGTGCCAGCAGCTTAGTACAGGATTCACCCCTCCACTTT. The chain links TRBV7-2 to TRBJ1-6, with D maybe TRBD1 (5 bases). The germline V gene encodes CDR1 SGHTA and CDR2 FQGNSA. The CDR3 runs 13 residues. V was pared by 1 base and J by 8 bases, with 6 bases between.

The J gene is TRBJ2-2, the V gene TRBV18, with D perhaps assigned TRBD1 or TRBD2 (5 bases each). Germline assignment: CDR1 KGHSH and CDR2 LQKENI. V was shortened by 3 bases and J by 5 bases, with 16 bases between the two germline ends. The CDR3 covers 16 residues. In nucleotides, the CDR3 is TGTGCCAGCTCACCGCAAGGGGAGAGAAAGACCGGGGAGCTGTTTTTT. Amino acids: CASSPQGERKTGELFF.

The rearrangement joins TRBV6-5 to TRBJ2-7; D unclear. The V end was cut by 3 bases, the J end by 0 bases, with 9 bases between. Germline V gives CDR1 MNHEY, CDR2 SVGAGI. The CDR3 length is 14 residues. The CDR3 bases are TGTGCCAGCAGTTATCACGGAAGCTCCTACGAGCAGTACTTC. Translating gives CASSYHGSSYEQYF.